This T cell receptor beta chain was captured in a study of blood T cell repertoires in COVID-19. Study-wide context: Samples taken during acute and convalescent COVID-19 were collected in the United States, Italy and Spain. In each case, the material was cDNA or gDNA derived from T cells, B-cell-depleted T cells, or PBMCs.

V was cut by 8 bases and J by 3 bases, with 19 bases left in between. CDR3 length equals 15 residues. Germline values: CDR1 MNHEY, CDR2 SMNVEV (reference sequence). The repertoire was sequenced with immunoSEQ multiplex PCR; TCRdb's copy has only in-frame clones and lacks some. The table lists tens of thousands of clones, 87% of them singletons. Sequencing input: peripheral blood. The origin of this receptor is a human donor in a cohort sampled during active COVID-19. The chain has TRBV27 and TRBJ1-1; tentatively, D is TRBD1 (6 bases). Here the CDR3 DNA reads TGTGCCAGCGTAGGGGGGGCGGGCATTTACACTGAAGCTTTCTTT. Translation gives CASVGGAGIYTEAFF.